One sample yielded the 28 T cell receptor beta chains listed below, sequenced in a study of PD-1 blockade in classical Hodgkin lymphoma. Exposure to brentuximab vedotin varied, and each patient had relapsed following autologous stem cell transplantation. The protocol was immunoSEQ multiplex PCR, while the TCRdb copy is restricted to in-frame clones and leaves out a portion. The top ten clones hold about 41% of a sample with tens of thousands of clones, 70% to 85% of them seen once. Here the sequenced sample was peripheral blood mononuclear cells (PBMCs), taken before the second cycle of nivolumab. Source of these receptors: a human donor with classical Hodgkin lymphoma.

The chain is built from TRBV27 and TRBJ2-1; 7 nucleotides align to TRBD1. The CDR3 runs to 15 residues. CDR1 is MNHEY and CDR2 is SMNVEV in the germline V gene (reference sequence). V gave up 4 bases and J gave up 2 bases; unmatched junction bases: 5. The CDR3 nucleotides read TGTGCCAGCAGTTCCACAGGGGTAGCCTACAATGAGCAGTTCTTC. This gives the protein CASSSTGVAYNEQFF.

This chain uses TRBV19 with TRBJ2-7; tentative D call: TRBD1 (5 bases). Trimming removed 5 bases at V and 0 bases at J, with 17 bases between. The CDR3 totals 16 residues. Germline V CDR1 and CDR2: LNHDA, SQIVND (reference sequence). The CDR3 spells CASSPRTGFTSYEQYF. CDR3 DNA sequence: TGTGCCAGTAGTCCCCGAACAGGATTCACCTCCTACGAGCAGTACTTC.

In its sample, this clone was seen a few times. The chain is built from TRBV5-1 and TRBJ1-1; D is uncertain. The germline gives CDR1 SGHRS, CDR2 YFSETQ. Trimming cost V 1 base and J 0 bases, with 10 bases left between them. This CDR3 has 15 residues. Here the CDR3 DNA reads TGCGCCAGCAGCTTGTTATCCGATTTGAACACTGAAGCTTTCTTT. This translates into CASSLLSDLNTEAFF.

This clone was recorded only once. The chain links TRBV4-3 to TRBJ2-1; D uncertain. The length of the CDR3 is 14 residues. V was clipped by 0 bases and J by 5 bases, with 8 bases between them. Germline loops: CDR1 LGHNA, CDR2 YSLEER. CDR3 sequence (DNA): TGCGCCAGCAGCCAAGAAAAGCGAAACAATGAGCAGTTCTTC. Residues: CASSQEKRNNEQFF.

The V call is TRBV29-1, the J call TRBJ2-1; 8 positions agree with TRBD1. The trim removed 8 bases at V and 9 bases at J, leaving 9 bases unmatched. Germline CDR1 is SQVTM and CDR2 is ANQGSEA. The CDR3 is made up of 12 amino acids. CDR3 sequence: CSSVAGGREQFF. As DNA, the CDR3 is TGCAGCTCAGTCGCAGGGGGCCGTGAGCAGTTCTTC.

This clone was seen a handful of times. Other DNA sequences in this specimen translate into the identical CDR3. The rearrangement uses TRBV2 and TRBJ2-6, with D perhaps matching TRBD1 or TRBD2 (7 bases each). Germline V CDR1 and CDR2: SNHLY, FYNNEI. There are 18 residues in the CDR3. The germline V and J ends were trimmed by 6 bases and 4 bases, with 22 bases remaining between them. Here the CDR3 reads CASSNREGALGGANVLTF. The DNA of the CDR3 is TGTGCCAGCAGCAACAGGGAGGGGGCTTTAGGCGGGGCCAACGTCCTGACTTTC.

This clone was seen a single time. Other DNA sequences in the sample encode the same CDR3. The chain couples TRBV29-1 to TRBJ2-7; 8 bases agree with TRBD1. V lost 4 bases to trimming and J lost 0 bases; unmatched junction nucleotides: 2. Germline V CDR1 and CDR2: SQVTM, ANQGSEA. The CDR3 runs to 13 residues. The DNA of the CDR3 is TGCAGCGTTGGCACAGGGGGCTCCTACGAGCAGTACTTC. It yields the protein CSVGTGGSYEQYF.

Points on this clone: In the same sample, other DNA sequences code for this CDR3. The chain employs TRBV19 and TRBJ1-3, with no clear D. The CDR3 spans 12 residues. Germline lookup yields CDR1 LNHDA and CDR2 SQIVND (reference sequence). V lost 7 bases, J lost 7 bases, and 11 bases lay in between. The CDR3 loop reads CASTKGGNTIYF. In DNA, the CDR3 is TGTGCCAGTACTAAAGGCGGTAACACCATATATTTT.

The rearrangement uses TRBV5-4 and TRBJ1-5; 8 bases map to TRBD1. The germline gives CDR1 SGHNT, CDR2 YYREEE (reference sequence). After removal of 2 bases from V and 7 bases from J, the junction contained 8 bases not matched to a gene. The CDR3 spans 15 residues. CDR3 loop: CASSLAGQEGQPQHF. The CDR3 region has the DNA TGTGCCAGCAGCTTAGCGGGACAGGAGGGGCAGCCCCAGCATTTT.

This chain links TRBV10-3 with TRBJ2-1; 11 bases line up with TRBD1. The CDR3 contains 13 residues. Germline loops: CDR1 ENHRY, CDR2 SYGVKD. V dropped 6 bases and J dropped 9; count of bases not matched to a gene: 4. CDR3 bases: TGTGCCATCAGGGACAGGGGGCTAGGTGAGCAGTTCTTC. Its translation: CAIRDRGLGEQFF.

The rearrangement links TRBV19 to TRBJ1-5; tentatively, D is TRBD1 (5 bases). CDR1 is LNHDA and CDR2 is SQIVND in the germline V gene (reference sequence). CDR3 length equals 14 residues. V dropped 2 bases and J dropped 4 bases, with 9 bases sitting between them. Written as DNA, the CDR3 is TGTGCCAGTAGTATACTGACAGAGAATCAGCCCCAGCATTTT. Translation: CASSILTENQPQHF. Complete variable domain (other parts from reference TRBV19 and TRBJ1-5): DGGITQSPKYLFRKEGQNVTLSCEQNLNHDAMYWYRQDPGQGLRLIYYSQIVNDFQKGDIAEGYSVSREKKESFPLTVTSAQKNPTAFYLCASSILTENQPQHFGDGTRLSIL.

CDR3 sequence reads: CASSQWAGGSSGANVLTF. DNA for the CDR3: TGCGCCAGCAGCCAATGGGCGGGAGGGAGCTCTGGGGCCAACGTCCTGACTTTC. The gene calls are TRBV4-1 and TRBJ2-6, with TRBD2 matching 9 bases. There are 18 residues in the CDR3. V dropped 2 bases and J dropped 0; count of bases not matched to a gene: 5. CDR1 and CDR2 from the germline V gene are MGHRA and YSYEKL.

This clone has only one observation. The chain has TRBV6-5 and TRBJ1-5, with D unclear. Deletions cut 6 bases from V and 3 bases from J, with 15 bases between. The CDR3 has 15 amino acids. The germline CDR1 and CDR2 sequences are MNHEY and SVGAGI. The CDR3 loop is CASRRTREPNQPQHF. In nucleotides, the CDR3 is TGTGCCAGCAGACGGACGAGGGAGCCCAATCAGCCCCAGCATTTT.

The CDR3 nucleotides are TGTGCCAGCAGTTTCTGGACGGAAAATCAGCCCCAGCATTTT. Translated, it gives CASSFWTENQPQHF. The V call is TRBV2, the J call TRBJ1-5; no clear D gene. This CDR3 has 14 residues. CDR1 is SNHLY, CDR2 FYNNEI, per germline. Trimming removed 5 bases at V and 4 bases at J, with 12 bases between.

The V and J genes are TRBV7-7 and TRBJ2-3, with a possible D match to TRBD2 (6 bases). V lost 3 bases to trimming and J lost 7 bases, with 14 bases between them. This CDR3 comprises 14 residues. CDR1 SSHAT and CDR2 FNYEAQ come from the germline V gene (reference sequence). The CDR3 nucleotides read TGTGCCAGCAGCTTGGAGGCGGGATCGCATACGCAGTATTTT. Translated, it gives CASSLEAGSHTQYF.

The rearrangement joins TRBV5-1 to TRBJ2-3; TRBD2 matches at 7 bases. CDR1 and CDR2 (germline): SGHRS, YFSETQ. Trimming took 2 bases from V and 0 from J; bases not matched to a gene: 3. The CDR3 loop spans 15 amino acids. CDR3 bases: TGCGCCAGCAGCTTAAGCGGGGCTAGCACAGATACGCAGTATTTT. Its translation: CASSLSGASTDTQYF.

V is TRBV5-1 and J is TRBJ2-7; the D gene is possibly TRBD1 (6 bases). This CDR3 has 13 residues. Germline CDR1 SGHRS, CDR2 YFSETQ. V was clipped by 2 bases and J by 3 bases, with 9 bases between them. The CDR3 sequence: CASSLEGHYEQYF. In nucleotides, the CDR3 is TGCGCCAGCAGCTTAGAGGGACACTACGAGCAGTACTTC.

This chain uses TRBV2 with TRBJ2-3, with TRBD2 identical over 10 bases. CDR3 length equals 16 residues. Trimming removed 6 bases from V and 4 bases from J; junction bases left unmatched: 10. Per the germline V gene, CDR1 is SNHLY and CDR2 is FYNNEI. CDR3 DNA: TGTGCCAGCAGCTTCCCCCAGCGGGAGGGCCCAGATACGCAGTATTTT. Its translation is CASSFPQREGPDTQYF.

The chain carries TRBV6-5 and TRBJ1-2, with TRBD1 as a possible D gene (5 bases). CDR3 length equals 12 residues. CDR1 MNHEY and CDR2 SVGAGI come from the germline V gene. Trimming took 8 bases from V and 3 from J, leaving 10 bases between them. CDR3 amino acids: CASAGGDYGYTF. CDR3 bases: TGTGCCAGCGCCGGGGGTGACTATGGCTACACCTTC.

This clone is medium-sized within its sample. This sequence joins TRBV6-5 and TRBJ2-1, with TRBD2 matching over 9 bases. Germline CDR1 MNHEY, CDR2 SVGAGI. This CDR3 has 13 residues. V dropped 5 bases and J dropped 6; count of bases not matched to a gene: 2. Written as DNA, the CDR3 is TGTGCCAGCAGTCCGGGACTAGCCAATGAGCAGTTCTTC. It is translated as CASSPGLANEQFF.

CDR3 in amino acids: CASSSGGLRELFF. The CDR3 DNA reads TGTGCCAGCAGTTCTGGAGGGCTCAGGGAGCTGTTTTTT. J is TRBJ2-2 and V is TRBV6-6, with D possibly being TRBD2 (6 bases). The V end lost 4 bases, the J end lost 9 bases, and 12 bases lay between the germline ends. This CDR3 contains 13 residues. Per germline, CDR1 MNHNY and CDR2 SVGAGI (reference sequence).

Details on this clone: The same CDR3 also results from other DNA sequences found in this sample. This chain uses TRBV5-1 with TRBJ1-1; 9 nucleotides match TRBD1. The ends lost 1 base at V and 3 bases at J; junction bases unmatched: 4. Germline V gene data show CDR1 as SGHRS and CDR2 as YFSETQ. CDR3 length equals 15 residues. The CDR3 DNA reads TGCGCCAGCAGCTTGACAGGGGGCCGTGACACTGAAGCTTTCTTT. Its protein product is CASSLTGGRDTEAFF.

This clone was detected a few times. The chain's CDR3 is CASSPRGDTEAFF. Written as DNA, the CDR3 is TGCGCCAGCAGCCCCCGGGGGGACACTGAAGCTTTCTTT. The rearrangement uses TRBV5-1 and TRBJ1-1; a possible D gene is TRBD1 (5 bases). The V and J ends lost 4 bases and 3 bases respectively, with 10 bases between them. The CDR3 contains 13 residues. Per the germline V gene, CDR1 is SGHRS and CDR2 is YFSETQ. Full variable domain (outside the CDR3, taken from reference TRBV5-1 and TRBJ1-1): KAGVTQTPRYLIKTRGQQVTLSCSPISGHRSVSWYQQTPGQGLQFLFEYFSETQRNKGNFPGRFSGRQFSNSRSEMNVSTLELGDSALYLCASSPRGDTEAFFGQGTRLTVV.

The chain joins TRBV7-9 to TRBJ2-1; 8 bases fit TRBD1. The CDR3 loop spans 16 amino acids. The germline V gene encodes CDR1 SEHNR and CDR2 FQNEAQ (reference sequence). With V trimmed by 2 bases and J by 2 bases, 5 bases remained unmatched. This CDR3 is CASSLWRDRPYNEQFF. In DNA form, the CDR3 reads TGTGCCAGCAGCTTATGGCGGGACAGGCCCTACAATGAGCAGTTCTTC.

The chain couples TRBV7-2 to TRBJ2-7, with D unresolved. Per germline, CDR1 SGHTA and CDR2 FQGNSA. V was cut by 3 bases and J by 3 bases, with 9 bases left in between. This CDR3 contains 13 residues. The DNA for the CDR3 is TGTGCCAGCAGCTTTGACGGCCGCTACGAGCAGTACTTC. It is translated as CASSFDGRYEQYF.

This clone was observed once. The CDR3 DNA reads as TGTGCCAGCAGTGATCGGGGAAGGGGTGAGCAGTACTTC. It yields the protein CASSDRGRGEQYF. V is TRBV25-1 and J is TRBJ2-7; D tentatively reads TRBD1 or TRBD2 (5 bases each). Trimming stripped 3 bases from V and 7 bases from J, with 13 bases between. The CDR3 has 13 amino acids. Per the germline V gene, CDR1 is MGHDK and CDR2 is SYGVNS.

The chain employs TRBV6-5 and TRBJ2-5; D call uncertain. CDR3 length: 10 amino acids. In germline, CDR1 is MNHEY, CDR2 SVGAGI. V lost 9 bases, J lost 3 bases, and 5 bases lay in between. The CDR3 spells CARKKETQYF. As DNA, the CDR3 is TGTGCCAGGAAAAAAGAGACCCAGTACTTC.

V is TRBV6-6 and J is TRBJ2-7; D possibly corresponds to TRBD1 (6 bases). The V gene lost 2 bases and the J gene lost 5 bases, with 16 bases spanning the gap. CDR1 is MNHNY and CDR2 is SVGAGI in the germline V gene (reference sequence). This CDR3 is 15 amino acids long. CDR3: CASSYGGPLADEQYF. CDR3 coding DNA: TGTGCCAGCAGTTACGGGGGCCCACTCGCGGACGAGCAGTACTTC.